These 25 T cell receptor beta chains were sequenced from one sample in a study of shared clonotypes between healthy human individuals. Naive CD8 cells were CD45RO-negative, positively selected for CCR7, excluding terminally differentiated effector memory CD45RA+ cells. TCRdb's copy holds only in-frame clones and misses some; the assay was immunoSEQ multiplex PCR. Among some 2 million clones listed, about 94% were seen once. Sequenced sample: naive CD8+ T cells sorted from blood. These receptors were obtained from a man between 18 and 35 years old in good health.

The chain carries TRBV6-1 and TRBJ2-3; the match to TRBD1 covers 7 bases. Trimming took 3 bases from V and 6 from J; bases not matched to a gene: 12. Germline V lookup: CDR1 MNHNS, CDR2 SASEGT. This CDR3 comprises 16 residues. CDR3 DNA sequence: TGTGCCAGCAGTGATGATCCCGGGACAGAAATGGATACGCAGTATTTT. Its translation is CASSDDPGTEMDTQYF.

For this clone: Additional DNA sequences in this sample encode the identical CDR3. The chain carries TRBV6-5 and TRBJ2-7, with D possibly TRBD1 on 5 matching bases. Trimming shortened V by 7 bases and J by 1 base, and 11 bases separated the two germline ends. The CDR3 is 13 amino acids. The germline CDR1 and CDR2 sequences are MNHEY and SVGAGI. CDR3 loop: CASTDSPSYEQYF. The CDR3 DNA reads TGTGCCAGCACCGACAGTCCTTCCTACGAGCAGTACTTC.

Only a few counts were recorded for this clone. This rearrangement joins TRBV6-1 to TRBJ1-5, with D possibly matching TRBD1 (6 bases). The CDR3 contains 16 residues. V lost 3 bases, J lost 5 bases, and 17 bases lay in between. Germline CDR1 and CDR2: MNHNS and SASEGT. The DNA for the CDR3 is TGTGCCAGCAGTGAGAAAGGGACACCTCAATATCAGCCCCAGCATTTT. This sequence encodes CASSEKGTPQYQPQHF.

This chain uses TRBV7-8 with TRBJ2-7; D gene uncertain. Trimming stripped 0 bases from V and 6 bases from J, with 6 bases between. CDR1 and CDR2 from the germline V gene are SGHVS and FQNEAQ. CDR3 length: 12 residues. The CDR3 DNA follows: TGTGCCAGCAGCTTAGCCGGATCCGAGCAGTACTTC. Protein sequence: CASSLAGSEQYF.

This chain joins TRBV7-9 and TRBJ2-7; D possibly corresponds to TRBD2 (6 bases). This CDR3 spans 12 amino acids. Trimming cost V 5 bases and J 6 bases, with 11 bases left between them. Germline CDR1 is SEHNR and CDR2 is FQNEAQ (reference sequence). CDR3 residues: CASSIDGGEQYF. In nucleotides, the CDR3 is TGTGCCAGCAGCATAGACGGGGGCGAGCAGTACTTC.

This rearrangement joins TRBV13 to TRBJ1-2, with TRBD1 identical over 7 bases. Germline V lookup: CDR1 PRHDT, CDR2 FYEKMQ (reference sequence). With 2 bases clipped from V and 3 bases from J, the junction kept 3 bases outside the gene matches. This CDR3 is 14 amino acids long. CDR3 nucleotides: TGTGCCAGCAGCTTAAGGGGGCGCGACTATGGCTACACCTTC. Its translation is CASSLRGRDYGYTF.

The V and J genes are TRBV4-3 and TRBJ2-7; D unresolved. Germline-derived CDR1 and CDR2 are LGHNA and YSLEER. V gave up 0 bases and J gave up 5 bases, with 11 bases separating them. This CDR3 region has 14 residues. The CDR3 is CASSQDLGMDEQYF. The DNA for the CDR3 is TGCGCCAGCAGCCAAGACTTGGGGATGGACGAGCAGTACTTC.

The genes are TRBV10-2 and TRBJ2-7; TRBD1 aligns across 7 bases. Trimming cost V 7 bases and J 2 bases; bases outside gene matches: 11. Germline CDR1 is WSHSY and CDR2 is SAAADI. CDR3 length: 15 residues. The CDR3 protein is CASIEPGQLPYEQYF. In DNA, the CDR3 is TGCGCCAGCATTGAACCGGGACAGCTTCCCTACGAGCAGTACTTC.

With regard to this clone: One junction end does not reproduce the germline sequence, and a read error may be involved. The rearrangement links TRBV11-2 to TRBJ2-5; 9 nucleotides match TRBD1. Germline V gene data show CDR1 as SGHAT and CDR2 as FQNNGV. This CDR3 is 14 amino acids long. The CDR3, as DNA: TGTGCCAGCAGATTAGGACAGGGGCAAGAGACCCAGTACTTC. Its protein is CASRLGQGQETQYF. Looking up the rest from reference TRBV11-2 and TRBJ2-5 gives the full variable domain: EAGVAQSPRYKIIEKRQSVAFWCNPISGHATLYWYQQILGQGPKLLIQFQNNGVVDDSQLPKDRFSAERLKGVDSTLKIQPAKLEDSAVYLCASRLGQGQETQYFGPGTRLLVL.

The chain employs TRBV20-1 and TRBJ1-1; D gene ambiguous. Looked up from germline, CDR1 is DFQATT and CDR2 is SNEGSKA (reference sequence). The V gene lost 6 bases and the J gene lost 4 bases, with 9 bases spanning the gap. This CDR3 comprises 11 residues. CDR3 loop: CSARTATEAFF. The DNA for the CDR3 is TGCAGTGCCAGGACGGCCACTGAAGCTTTCTTT.

This clone was recorded only once. One end of the junction varies from germline; a read error may be responsible. The V and J genes are TRBV5-6 and TRBJ2-1; D might be TRBD2 (6 bases). The germline CDR1 and CDR2 sequences are SGHDT and YYEEEE. The CDR3 runs 16 residues. Here the CDR3 reads CASSYVAESSCNEQFF. The CDR3 nucleotides read TGTGCCAGCAGCTATGTAGCGGAAAGCTCCTGCAATGAGCAGTTCTTC. The complete variable domain, with remaining parts taken from reference TRBV5-6 and TRBJ2-1, reads DAGVTQSPTHLIKTRGQQVTLRCSPKSGHDTVSWYQQALGQGPQFIFQYYEEEERQRGNFPDRFSGHQFPNYSSELNVNALLLGDSALYLCASSYVAESSCNEQFFGPGTRLTVL.

This clone was observed a single time. The gene calls are TRBV6-5 and TRBJ1-2; TRBD1 might be the D (5 bases). Per germline, CDR1 MNHEY and CDR2 SVGAGI. The CDR3 consists of 13 residues. Trimming pared 5 bases from V and 6 bases from J, leaving 13 bases between. The CDR3 region has the DNA TGTGCCAGCAGTCTTTCCCGGGGGGATGGCTACACCTTC. This gives the protein CASSLSRGDGYTF.

V usage is TRBV11-2 and J usage is TRBJ2-7; unclear D gene. Germline CDR1 and CDR2: SGHAT and FQNNGV. Deletions cut 5 bases from V and 4 bases from J, with 21 bases between. The CDR3 is 16 residues long. The CDR3 DNA is TGTGCCAGCAGCCCTTTTTTAGGGCAGGACGTATACGAGCAGTACTTC. Translated: CASSPFLGQDVYEQYF.

The chain carries TRBV11-2 and TRBJ2-1; no firm D call. The V gene lost 5 bases and the J gene lost 8 bases, with 10 bases spanning the gap. This CDR3 is built from 12 residues. CDR1 and CDR2 from the germline V gene are SGHAT and FQNNGV. DNA of the CDR3: TGTGCCAGCAGCCTCACCGCCGATGAGCAGTTCTTC. Protein: CASSLTADEQFF.

In the case of this clone: The same CDR3 is also encoded by other DNA sequences in this sample. The V and J genes are TRBV11-1 and TRBJ2-7; the D gene is possibly TRBD1 (5 bases). This CDR3 spans 13 amino acids. From germline, CDR1 is SGHAT and CDR2 FQDESV (reference sequence). Trimming pared 1 base from V and 3 bases from J, leaving 7 bases between. CDR3 sequence reads: CASSLGQSYEQYF. DNA for the CDR3: TGTGCCAGCAGCTTAGGACAGAGCTACGAGCAGTACTTC.

The CDR3, as DNA: TGTGCCAGCAGCCGTACAGGGGAAGGCACTGAAGCTTTCTTT. It is translated as CASSRTGEGTEAFF. The rearrangement uses TRBV6-5 and TRBJ1-1, with TRBD1 matching over 7 bases. The CDR3 is 14 amino acids. Losses at the gene ends were 6 bases for V and 4 bases for J; bases not matched to a gene: 8. Germline V gene sequence: CDR1 MNHEY, CDR2 SVGAGI.

The rearrangement uses TRBV7-6 and TRBJ1-1; D is perhaps TRBD1 (5 bases). V was shortened by 1 base and J by 0 bases, with 12 bases between the two germline ends. This CDR3 region has 16 residues. Germline V lookup: CDR1 SGHVS, CDR2 FNYEAQ. Written as DNA, the CDR3 is TGTGCCAGCAGCTTAGATACAGGCGGGCTGAACACTGAAGCTTTCTTT. As protein: CASSLDTGGLNTEAFF.

The chain carries TRBV30 and TRBJ2-7; 9 nucleotides match TRBD1. In germline, CDR1 is GTSNPN, CDR2 SVGIG (reference sequence). Trimming removed 4 bases from V and 4 bases from J; junction bases left unmatched: 8. The CDR3 runs 14 residues. The CDR3 nucleotides read TGTGCCTGGAACCCCGGGACAGGGCTTTACGAGCAGTACTTC. It yields the protein CAWNPGTGLYEQYF.

V usage is TRBV5-1 and J usage is TRBJ2-5; D not certain. The CDR3 covers 16 residues. The ends were cut back, 0 bases at V and 2 bases at J, with 14 bases in the middle. Germline-derived CDR1 and CDR2 are SGHRS and YFSETQ. Here the CDR3 reads CASSLGRLTLQETQYF. The CDR3 nucleotides read TGCGCCAGCAGCTTGGGGCGGTTAACCTTACAAGAGACCCAGTACTTC.

The V call is TRBV2, the J call TRBJ2-2; 12 nucleotides agree with TRBD2. Unmatched junction bases numbered 4, after V lost 2 bases and J lost 0 bases. CDR3 length: 18 residues. Germline lookup yields CDR1 SNHLY and CDR2 FYNNEI. CDR3 coding DNA: TGTGCCAGCAGTGAACCTAGCGGGGGGGACTCGAACACCGGGGAGCTGTTTTTT. Translation: CASSEPSGGDSNTGELFF.

The chain combines TRBV5-4 with TRBJ2-1, with D possibly being TRBD2 (5 bases). This CDR3 region has 16 residues. The ends were cut back, 0 bases at V and 5 bases at J, with 15 bases in the middle. CDR1 SGHNT and CDR2 YYREEE come from the germline V gene (reference sequence). CDR3 region: CASSLDGVLIHNEQFF. The CDR3 nucleotides read TGTGCCAGCAGCTTGGACGGGGTTCTAATTCACAATGAGCAGTTCTTC.

The rearrangement links TRBV7-6 to TRBJ1-6; 8 bases are a match to TRBD1. With 1 base clipped from V and 10 bases from J, the junction kept 6 bases outside the gene matches. The CDR3 spans 15 residues. From germline, CDR1 is SGHVS and CDR2 FNYEAQ. The DNA of the CDR3 is TGTGCCAGCAGCTTAGGGGCAGGGGGCCGATCACCCCTCCACTTT. Translation gives CASSLGAGGRSPLHF.

The chain uses TRBV7-3 and TRBJ1-1, with 8 positions matching TRBD1. CDR3 length: 15 amino acids. The V gene's germline CDR1 is SGHTA and CDR2 FQGTGA. Trimming cost V 5 bases and J 3 bases; bases outside gene matches: 8. For the CDR3, the DNA is TGTGCCAGCAGCCCGCGGACAGGGTTGGACACTGAAGCTTTCTTT. Translating it yields CASSPRTGLDTEAFF.

The chain has TRBV30 and TRBJ2-3, with 7 bases aligning to TRBD2. This CDR3 comprises 15 residues. V trimming: 1 base; J trimming: 6 bases; junction bases outside the gene matches: 10. The germline V gene has CDR1 GTSNPN and CDR2 SVGIG (reference sequence). CDR3 loop: CAWSGSSGPPDTQYF. DNA of the CDR3: TGTGCCTGGAGTGGATCTAGCGGACCCCCCGATACGCAGTATTTT.

A remark on this clone: This sample also contains other DNA sequences that code for the same CDR3. This rearrangement joins TRBV4-1 to TRBJ2-7; D call uncertain. CDR1 and CDR2 from the germline V gene are MGHRA and YSYEKL. The CDR3 is made up of 13 amino acids. Trimming took off 1 base at V and 1 base at J, with 5 bases between the two ends. CDR3 amino acids: CASSQVGSYEQYF. CDR3 DNA: TGCGCCAGCAGCCAAGTCGGATCCTACGAGCAGTACTTC.